The present T cell receptor (beta chain) was sequenced within a study of cytomegalovirus exposure and HLA in healthy donors. On the study more broadly: Earlier, 180 million or so T cells were analyzed, and 90 million to 120 million unique TCR beta sequences were found among them.

Note on this clone: The antigen remains undetermined.

Study-level points and caveats: It was reported in a later analysis that an Asian-associated ancestry cluster showed fewer N-insertions than the roughly 670-donor mean. Immune exposure information available was restricted to CMV serostatus. Certain sequence variants were highly shared and formed a cluster, and this cluster was likely a sequencing artifact.

The PCR employed 60 Vbeta primers together with 13 Jbeta primers. Sequenced by immunoSEQ multiplex PCR; TCRdb stores in-frame clones only, minus some. Here the sample spans more than 150,000 clones, around 80% being singletons. The V and J ends lost 2 bases and 2 bases respectively, with 6 bases between them. Germline assignment: CDR1 MNHEY and CDR2 SVGAGI. The CDR3 totals 13 residues. This TCR was recovered from a woman in her late teens or twenties in good health and CMV-seropositive. V usage is TRBV6-5 and J usage is TRBJ1-1; D is uncertain. Sequencing was carried out using PBMCs. The CDR3 protein is CASSYVQNTEAFF. CDR3 nucleotide sequence: TGTGCCAGCAGTTACGTCCAAAACACTGAAGCTTTCTTT.